The sequence of this T cell receptor beta chain was determined in a study of PD-1 blockade in classical Hodgkin lymphoma. As concerns this clone: Its antigen is unidentified.

Overall study results and limits: By C4D1, diversity of CD4+ TCRs had risen significantly, whereas that of CD8+ TCRs had not. The origin of the repertoire differences remains undefined, with disease activity or prior therapy as possible causes. Exclusion covered patients beginning nivolumab under 1 year post-ASCT. According to reports, newly diagnosed patients had lower baseline TCR diversity than healthy donors, and relapsed/refractory patients had lower baseline TCR diversity still.

Repertoires were generated with immunoSEQ multiplex PCR, while TCRdb's copy carries only in-frame clones and drops some. The sample includes tens of thousands of clones, approximately 88% seen only once; the top ten take 22%. This CDR3 contains 15 residues. Trimming shortened V by 0 bases and J by 6 bases, and 14 bases separated the two germline ends. In germline, CDR1 is ENHRY, CDR2 SYGVKD. Every patient relapsed after autologous stem cell transplantation, and brentuximab vedotin exposure varied. The receptor was derived from a human donor with classical Hodgkin lymphoma. The V and J genes are TRBV10-3 and TRBJ1-2; D call uncertain. This sample comprised peripheral blood mononuclear cells (PBMCs), obtained at baseline. CDR3 amino acids: CAISESLGLANGYTF. In nucleotides, the CDR3 is TGTGCCATCAGTGAGTCTTTGGGGTTAGCCAATGGCTACACCTTC.